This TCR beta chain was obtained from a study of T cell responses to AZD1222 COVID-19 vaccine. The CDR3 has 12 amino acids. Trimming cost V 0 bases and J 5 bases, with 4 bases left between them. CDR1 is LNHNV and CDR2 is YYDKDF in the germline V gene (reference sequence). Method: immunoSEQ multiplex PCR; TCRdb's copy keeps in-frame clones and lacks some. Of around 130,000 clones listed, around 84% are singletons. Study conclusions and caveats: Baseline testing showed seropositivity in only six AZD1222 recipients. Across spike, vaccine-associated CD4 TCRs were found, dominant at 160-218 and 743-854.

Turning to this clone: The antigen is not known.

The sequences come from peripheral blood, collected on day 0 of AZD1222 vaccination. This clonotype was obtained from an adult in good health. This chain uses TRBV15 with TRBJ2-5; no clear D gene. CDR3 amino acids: CATSRDSETQYF. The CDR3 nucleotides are TGTGCCACCAGCAGAGACTCGGAGACCCAGTACTTC.